A selection of T cell receptor beta chains follows, all from one sample in a study of T-cell memory formation after mild COVID-19. TCRdb processed the 5' RACE reads anew with MiXCR; each CDR3 protein has one entry. This sample has 190,000 or so distinct CDR3 sequences, with about a fifth found just once. The specimen was PBMCs or a T cell subset sorted from them (not recorded which). These receptors originate from an adult woman who had mild COVID-19 (a few samples of this study predate the infection). Cell type and time point are not known. CDR3s include the opening cysteine and the closing phenylalanine or tryptophan. The D gene is left open where the match is weak. Clone sizes are given selectively: once, few, many, or a class where the clone is expanded.

j_call d_call v_call clone_size cdr3_aa cdr3_nt
TRBJ2-7 . TRBV7-9 medium-sized CASSGEVDSGSYEQYF TGTGCCAGCAGCGGAGAGGTCGACAGTGGGAGCTACGAGCAGTACTTC
TRBJ1-2 TRBD1 TRBV13 . CASSFRGDGYGYTF TGTGCCAGCAGCTTCAGGGGGGATGGCTATGGCTACACCTTC
TRBJ2-1 . TRBV6-2/TRBV6-3 . CASSYAGRSYNEQFF TGTGCCAGCAGTTACGCGGGACGCTCCTACAATGAGCAGTTCTTC
TRBJ1-2 . TRBV9 few CASSVAEHPGNGYTF TGTGCCAGCAGCGTAGCTGAACACCCAGGAAATGGCTACACCTTC
TRBJ2-5 . TRBV7-8 . CASSFPPLRAKDETQYF TGTGCCAGCAGCTTTCCGCCCCTTAGAGCGAAAGACGAGACCCAGTACTTC
TRBJ1-5 . TRBV4-1 . CASSPFQGNQPQHF TGCGCCAGCAGCCCCTTCCAGGGGAATCAGCCCCAGCATTTT
TRBJ1-2 TRBD1 TRBV7-3 few CASSLGTGVGYTF TGTGCCAGCAGCCTCGGGACAGGGGTCGGCTACACCTTC
TRBJ1-2 . TRBV4-3 . CASSQEGGANYGYTF TGCGCCAGCAGCCAAGAAGGGGGGGCGAACTATGGCTACACCTTC
TRBJ2-2 . TRBV30 . CAWSLVGYTGELFF TGTGCCTGGAGCCTCGTTGGCTACACCGGGGAGCTGTTTTTT
TRBJ2-2 . TRBV9 few CASSVGGDFTGELFF TGTGCCAGCAGCGTAGGAGGGGATTTCACCGGGGAGCTGTTTTTT
TRBJ2-3 . TRBV7-8 . CASSAASTDTQYF TGTGCCAGCTCAGCGGCGAGCACAGATACGCAGTATTTT
TRBJ2-1 TRBD2 TRBV10-3 few CAISESAGTSANEQFF TGTGCCATCAGTGAGTCGGCCGGGACTAGCGCCAATGAGCAGTTCTTC
TRBJ1-1 TRBD1 TRBV12-3/TRBV12-4 . CASNLDRGGMNTEAFF TGTGCCAGCAACCTGGACAGGGGGGGGATGAACACTGAAGCTTTCTTT
TRBJ2-3 . TRBV19 . CASGWGSGDTQYF TGTGCCAGTGGTTGGGGGAGTGGTGATACGCAGTATTTT
TRBJ1-1 . TRBV2 . CASSERRYTEAFF TGTGCCAGCAGTGAGAGGAGGTACACTGAAGCTTTCTTT
TRBJ2-2 . TRBV24-1 few CATSDFDRDFPYLDTGELFF TGTGCCACCAGTGATTTTGACAGGGACTTCCCCTACTTGGACACCGGGGAGCTGTTTTTT
TRBJ2-2 . TRBV4-3 . CASSHGTWNTGELFF TGCGCCAGCAGCCACGGGACATGGAACACCGGGGAGCTGTTTTTT
TRBJ2-7 TRBD1 TRBV5-5 . CASSLENRGTYEQYF TGTGCCAGCAGCTTGGAGAACAGGGGGACCTACGAGCAGTACTTC
TRBJ1-1 . TRBV7-6 . CASSLGGAAEAFF TGTGCCAGCAGCTTAGGGGGGGCTGCTGAAGCTTTCTTT
TRBJ2-7 TRBD1 TRBV5-1 . CASGNRGPGSYEQYF TGCGCCAGCGGAAACAGGGGCCCAGGGTCCTACGAGCAGTACTTC
TRBJ1-2 TRBD1 TRBV29-1 many CSVVTGESYGYTF TGCAGCGTTGTAACAGGGGAGAGCTATGGCTACACCTTC
TRBJ2-7 TRBD2 TRBV27 few CASKVSSGNYEQYF TGTGCCAGCAAAGTATCTAGCGGAAACTACGAGCAGTACTTC
TRBJ2-3 TRBD2 TRBV6-2/TRBV6-3 . CASSYLTGLAGEPSPPPDTQYF TGTGCCAGCAGTTACCTCACCGGACTAGCGGGAGAACCTAGCCCCCCTCCAGATACGCAGTATTTT
TRBJ1-1 . TRBV19 . CASIGGAETEAFF TGTGCCAGTATTGGTGGGGCTGAAACTGAAGCTTTCTTT
TRBJ2-7 . TRBV7-8 . CASSPIGEQYF TGTGCCAGCAGCCCGATTGGCGAGCAGTACTTC
TRBJ1-1 . TRBV13 . CASKVGASTEAFF TGTGCCAGCAAGGTCGGGGCTTCCACTGAAGCTTTCTTT
TRBJ1-1 . TRBV29-1 few CSVGRETEAFF TGCAGCGTTGGCAGGGAAACTGAAGCTTTCTTT
TRBJ1-1 . TRBV3-1 few CASSQGAGDYLTSEAFF TGTGCCAGCAGCCAAGGGGCGGGGGACTACCTTACCTCTGAAGCTTTCTTT
TRBJ2-7 TRBD2 TRBV5-5 . CASSLGTTNSYEQYF TGTGCCAGCAGCCTAGGGACTACGAACTCCTACGAGCAGTACTTC
TRBJ2-1 . TRBV6-5 . CASSYSLPQGIYNEQFF TGTGCCAGCAGTTACTCCCTCCCGCAGGGGATTTACAATGAGCAGTTCTTC
TRBJ2-7 TRBD2 TRBV4-2 . CASSQVTAGGTFNF TGTGCCAGCAGCCAAGTTACAGCGGGGGGGACCTTTAACTTC
TRBJ2-1 . TRBV27 few CASSPGRSYNEQFF TGTGCCAGCAGCCCCGGCAGGTCCTACAATGAGCAGTTCTTC
TRBJ2-3 TRBD2 TRBV7-2 few CASSPSGMVDTQYF TGTGCCAGCAGCCCTAGCGGGATGGTGGATACGCAGTATTTT
TRBJ2-1 . TRBV24-1 . CATSDLALSYNEQFF TGTGCCACCAGTGATCTAGCGCTTAGCTACAATGAGCAGTTCTTC
TRBJ2-5 . TRBV6-2/TRBV6-3 once CASSYSLTAEETQYF TGTGCCAGCAGTTACTCGTTGACAGCTGAAGAGACCCAGTACTTC
TRBJ1-1 . TRBV12-3/TRBV12-4 few CATQAPGKKTEAFF TGTGCCACTCAGGCCCCCGGTAAGAAGACTGAAGCTTTCTTT
TRBJ1-1 . TRBV9 few CASSVGTVTGAFF TGTGCCAGCAGCGTAGGGACCGTAACCGGGGCTTTCTTT
TRBJ1-2 . TRBV6-5 few CASSYNGGDGYTF TGTGCCAGCAGTTACAACGGGGGGGATGGCTACACCTTC
TRBJ1-1 . TRBV11-3 . CASSLIGENTEAFF TGTGCCAGCAGCTTAATCGGGGAGAACACTGAAGCTTTCTTT